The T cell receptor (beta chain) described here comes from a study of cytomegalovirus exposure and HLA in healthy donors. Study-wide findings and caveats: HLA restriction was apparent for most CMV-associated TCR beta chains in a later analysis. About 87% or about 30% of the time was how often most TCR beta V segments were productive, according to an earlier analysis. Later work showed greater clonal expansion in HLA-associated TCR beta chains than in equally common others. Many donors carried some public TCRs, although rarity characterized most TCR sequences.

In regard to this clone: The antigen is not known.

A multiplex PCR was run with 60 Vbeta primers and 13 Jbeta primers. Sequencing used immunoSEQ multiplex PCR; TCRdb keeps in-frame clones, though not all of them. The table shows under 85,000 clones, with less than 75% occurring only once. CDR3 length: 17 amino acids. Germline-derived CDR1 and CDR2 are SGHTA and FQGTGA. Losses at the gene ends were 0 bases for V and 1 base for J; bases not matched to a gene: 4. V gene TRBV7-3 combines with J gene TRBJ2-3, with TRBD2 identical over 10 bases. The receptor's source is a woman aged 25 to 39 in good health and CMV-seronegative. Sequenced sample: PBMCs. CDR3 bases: TGTGCCAGCAGCTTAACATCGCTAGCGGGGGGCACAGATACGCAGTATTTT. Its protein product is CASSLTSLAGGTDTQYF. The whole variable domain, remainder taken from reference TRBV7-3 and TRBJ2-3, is GAGVSQTPSNKVTEKGKYVELRCDPISGHTALYWYRQSLGQGPEFLIYFQGTGAADDSGLPNDRFFAVRPEGSVSTLKIQRTERGDSAVYLCASSLTSLAGGTDTQYFGPGTRLTVL.